This TCR beta chain was obtained from a study of CD8+ T cells in alopecia areata (dated by TCRdb to 2017 to 2018). Concerning the study at large: The treated patients took part in an open-label pilot trial in which moderate-to-severe alopecia areata was treated with oral tofacitinib at 5 to 10 mg twice daily. TCRbeta CDR3 regions were amplified by immunoSEQ multiplex PCR using 35 Vbeta forward and 13 Jbeta reverse primers. Scalp clonality was compared across normal scalp (n=4), patchy alopecia areata scalp (n=8), and alopecia totalis/universalis scalp (n=8). To study T cell clonal expansion in alopecia areata, the researchers applied high-throughput TCRbeta sequencing to both the C3H/HeJ mouse model and human patients. Patients on tofacitinib were biopsied at baseline and after 4 and 24 weeks of treatment, and several of the patients also had a later scalp biopsy. RNA came from the PAXgene miRNA kit for fixed scalp, the miRNeasy kit for PBMCs, and the RNeasy kit for mouse skin. On the human side, TCRbeta sequencing was run on scalp tissue and on sorted CD4+ and CD8+ peripheral blood T cells from healthy controls and from alopecia areata patients with either patchy or totalis/universalis disease. Patients received tofacitinib for 6 to 18 months and were then followed off drug for 6 months to check for delayed response and recurrence. The SALT score, which quantifies the percentage of affected scalp surface area, was used to measure disease severity in treated patients.

V sheds 1 base and J sheds 8 bases, leaving 10 bases between their ends. Spanning cysteine to phenylalanine, the CDR3 consists of 13 amino acids. Of all the DNA, just the CDR3 is kept, 39 bases in frame from base 1. Per the germline V gene, SGHDN is the CDR1 and FVKESK is the CDR2. The library was prepared using the immunoSEQ multiplex PCR assay. RNA was extracted from all samples and reverse transcribed into cDNA as template for TCR sequencing. First-strand cDNA was synthesized using SuperScript III with a 2:1 mix of oligo-dT and random hexamers. A synthetic immune receptor repertoire was used to gauge amplification bias, and whatever bias remained was removed computationally. For the original study's pipeline: Raw reads were preprocessed to remove errors, and CDR3 was defined by IMGT conventions from the conserved cysteine to phenylalanine. Clonality was computed by normalizing Shannon entropy by log2 of the number of productive unique TCRs and subtracting the result from 1. Scalp TCRbeta sequences were cross-referenced with sorted blood CD4 and CD8 repertoires so that the CD4 or CD8 identity of scalp clones could be inferred. TCRdb's version of the immuneACCESS table is confined to in-frame rearrangements and falls short of the full clone set. An unresolved V gene accounts for under half of the shortfall where checked; the remainder is of unknown origin. Clone size and the V and J calls come from that table; the DNA yielded D and trimming. Across this sample there are 100,000 to 150,000 clones, with around 60% seen only once. The ten largest clones capture 5.7% of the sample.

As for this clone: Its antigen remains unidentified. No base quality information exists; no much larger clone differs at one position.

General study outcomes and caveats: Shared TCR sequences between patients were less evident than in mice, which may be partly attributable to HLA diversity in the patient population. Compared with normal scalp, lesional scalp had higher clonality and more expanded CD8+ clones, particularly in alopecia totalis/universalis, a pattern that suggests antigenic drive. Many expanded lesional clones were found to persist in scalp and blood during tofacitinib treatment, and relapse after treatment cessation may be partly explained by this persistence. Unlike mouse skin, where gammadelta T cells dominate, normal human skin contains resident alphabeta T cells that get sequenced too, which complicates analysis of the scalp TCR repertoire. Scalp clonality and the number of expanded CD8+ clones among the top 100 scalp clones were significantly decreased by tofacitinib. Because the treated cohort was small and had just a single nonresponder, larger studies are needed to establish links between baseline CD8+ expansion and response.

What the time point label conveys for this sample: roughly 27 days on oral tofacitinib. Reading the label with the study, this specimen's treatment or condition is: oral pan-JAK inhibitor, 5-10 mg twice daily. Peripheral blood and lesional scalp punch biopsies were obtained from patients with alopecia areata. PBMCs were isolated by density centrifugation and stained for CD3, CD4 and CD8, and CD4+ and CD8+ T cells were sorted on a FACSAria. The input for sequencing was CD4+ T cells sorted from blood, taken at week 4, from a patient treated with tofacitinib. The TCR originated in a human donor with alopecia areata. This sequence uses TRBV14 and TRBJ2-3; TRBD2 might be the D gene, on 5 matching bases. The nucleotide sequence reads as follows: TGTGCCAGCAGCCAAGGGTCGGCGGGTACGCAGTATTTT. Its product reads: CASSQGSAGTQYF. With all but the CDR3 taken from the reference TRBV14 and TRBJ2-3 genes, the full variable domain is: EAGVTQFPSHSVIEKGQTVTLRCDPISGHDNLYWYRRVMGKEIKFLLHFVKESKQDESGMPNNRFLAERTGGTYSTLKVQPAELEDSGVYFCASSQGSAGTQYFGPGTRLTVL.